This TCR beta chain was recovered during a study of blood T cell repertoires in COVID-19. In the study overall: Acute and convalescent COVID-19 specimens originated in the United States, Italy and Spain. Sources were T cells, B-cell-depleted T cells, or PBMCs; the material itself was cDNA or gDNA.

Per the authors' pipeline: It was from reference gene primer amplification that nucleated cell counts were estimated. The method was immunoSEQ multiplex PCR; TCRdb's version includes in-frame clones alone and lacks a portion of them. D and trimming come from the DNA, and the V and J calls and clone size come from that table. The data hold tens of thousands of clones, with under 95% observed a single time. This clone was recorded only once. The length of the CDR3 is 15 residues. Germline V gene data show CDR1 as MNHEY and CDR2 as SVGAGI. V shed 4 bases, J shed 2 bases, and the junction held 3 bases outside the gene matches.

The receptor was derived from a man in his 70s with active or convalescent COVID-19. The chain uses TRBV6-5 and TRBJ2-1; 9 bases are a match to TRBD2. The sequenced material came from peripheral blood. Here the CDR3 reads CASSLTSGTYNEQFF. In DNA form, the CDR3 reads TGTGCCAGCAGTTTGACTAGCGGAACCTACAATGAGCAGTTCTTC.